These T cell receptor beta chains were read from a single sample in a study of T cell responses to AZD1222 COVID-19 vaccine. Assay used: immunoSEQ multiplex PCR; TCRdb lists only in-frame clones, some missing. The sample holds around 79,000 clones, approximately 90% seen once. This material consisted of peripheral blood, taken on day 0 of AZD1222 vaccination. These receptors came from an adult in good health. The CDR3 runs from the conserved cysteine through the conserved F or W. The order of the fields is D gene, clone size, J gene, V gene, CDR3 DNA, CDR3 protein. A D gene is named only where the DNA matches it firmly. Clone size appears in some rows only: once, few, many, or a class for an expanded clone.

D gene: .
clone size: .
J gene: TRBJ2-3
V gene: TRBV30
CDR3 DNA: TGTGCCTGGAGCCGGGGGTCTCCCAGCACAGATACGCAGTATTTT
CDR3 protein: CAWSRGSPSTDTQYF

D gene: .
clone size: .
J gene: TRBJ2-1
V gene: TRBV4-1
CDR3 DNA: TGCGCCAGCAGCCAAGGGACCGGGACGCGGGTCGATGAGCAGTTCTTC
CDR3 protein: CASSQGTGTRVDEQFF

D gene: TRBD1
clone size: .
J gene: TRBJ1-2
V gene: TRBV7-8
CDR3 DNA: TGTGCCAGCAGCTCCCTCCGGGACAGGGGTAACTATGGCTACACCTTC
CDR3 protein: CASSSLRDRGNYGYTF

D gene: .
clone size: once
J gene: TRBJ1-5
V gene: TRBV30
CDR3 DNA: TGTGCCTGGACTAGAGGGAATCAGCCCCAGCATTTT
CDR3 protein: CAWTRGNQPQHF

D gene: .
clone size: .
J gene: TRBJ1-2
V gene: TRBV30
CDR3 DNA: TGTGCCTGGAGTGTTGGGGGCGGCGGCTACACCTTC
CDR3 protein: CAWSVGGGGYTF

D gene: TRBD2
clone size: .
J gene: TRBJ2-7
V gene: TRBV13
CDR3 DNA: TGTGCCAGCAGCTTAGCTCGGGAGGTACACTACGAGCAGTACTTC
CDR3 protein: CASSLAREVHYEQYF

D gene: .
clone size: .
J gene: TRBJ2-3
V gene: TRBV7-3
CDR3 DNA: TGTGCCAGCAGTTACGGGGCGACCAGCAAAGATACGCAGTATTTT
CDR3 protein: CASSYGATSKDTQYF

D gene: .
clone size: .
J gene: TRBJ1-2
V gene: TRBV18
CDR3 DNA: TGTGCCAGCTCCAACTACACCTTC
CDR3 protein: CASSNYTF

D gene: .
clone size: .
J gene: TRBJ2-2
V gene: TRBV13
CDR3 DNA: TGTGCCAGCAGCTTAGTGGGGGCCGGGGAGCTGTTTTTT
CDR3 protein: CASSLVGAGELFF

D gene: TRBD1
clone size: .
J gene: TRBJ1-1
V gene: TRBV7-2
CDR3 DNA: TGTGCCAGCAGCTCACAGGGGTACACTGAAGCTTTCTTT
CDR3 protein: CASSSQGYTEAFF

D gene: .
clone size: .
J gene: TRBJ1-2
V gene: TRBV3-1/TRBV3-2
CDR3 DNA: TGTGCCAGCAGCCAAGAGGGCTGGGGGGCTGGCTACACCTTC
CDR3 protein: CASSQEGWGAGYTF

D gene: .
clone size: .
J gene: TRBJ1-1
V gene: TRBV5-4
CDR3 DNA: TGTGCCAGCAGCCCCGGCGGCACAGGGAGGGAAACTGAAGCTTTCTTT
CDR3 protein: CASSPGGTGRETEAFF

D gene: .
clone size: .
J gene: TRBJ1-2
V gene: TRBV9
CDR3 DNA: TGTGCCAGCAGCGTAGAGACAGAGCCTGGCTACACCTTC
CDR3 protein: CASSVETEPGYTF

D gene: .
clone size: .
J gene: TRBJ2-1
V gene: TRBV14
CDR3 DNA: TGTGCCAGCAGCTCTCGCTCTAGTTTGGGTGACAATGAGCAGTTCTTC
CDR3 protein: CASSSRSSLGDNEQFF

D gene: .
clone size: .
J gene: TRBJ1-2
V gene: TRBV5-1
CDR3 DNA: TGCGCCAGCAGCCCGCCGCCATTTTCGGGCTATGGCTACACCTTC
CDR3 protein: CASSPPPFSGYGYTF

D gene: TRBD2
clone size: once
J gene: TRBJ2-7
V gene: TRBV7-2
CDR3 DNA: TGTGCCAGCAGCTTGACGACTAGCGGGAGGTACGAGCAGTACTTC
CDR3 protein: CASSLTTSGRYEQYF

D gene: TRBD1
clone size: .
J gene: TRBJ1-1
V gene: TRBV4-1
CDR3 DNA: TGCGCCAGCAGCTATAAGTCCCGGGACAGGGGGCAAGGCACTGAAGCTTTCTTT
CDR3 protein: CASSYKSRDRGQGTEAFF

D gene: TRBD1
clone size: .
J gene: TRBJ2-7
V gene: TRBV11-2
CDR3 DNA: TGTGCCAGCAGCTTCGGACAGGGCAGACGCGAGCAGTACTTC
CDR3 protein: CASSFGQGRREQYF

D gene: .
clone size: .
J gene: TRBJ2-2
V gene: TRBV6-5
CDR3 DNA: TGTGCCAGCATTCGGGGGGCGGACACCGGGGAGCTGTTTTTT
CDR3 protein: CASIRGADTGELFF

D gene: TRBD2
clone size: .
J gene: TRBJ2-7
V gene: TRBV6-6
CDR3 DNA: TGTGCCAGCAGTTACTCTAGCGGGAAGGGCTACGAGCAGTACTTC
CDR3 protein: CASSYSSGKGYEQYF

D gene: TRBD1
clone size: .
J gene: TRBJ1-4
V gene: TRBV11-2
CDR3 DNA: TGTGCCAGCAGCTTAGCGACAGGGGGCAGAGAAAAACTGTTTTTT
CDR3 protein: CASSLATGGREKLFF

D gene: .
clone size: .
J gene: TRBJ1-1
V gene: TRBV19
CDR3 DNA: TGTGCCAGTAGTTGGGACACTGAAGCTTTCTTT
CDR3 protein: CASSWDTEAFF

D gene: TRBD2
clone size: .
J gene: TRBJ2-2
V gene: TRBV5-4
CDR3 DNA: TGTGCCAGCAGCTTGATGACTAGCGGGAGAAGAGACACCGGGGAGCTGTTTTTT
CDR3 protein: CASSLMTSGRRDTGELFF

D gene: TRBD1
clone size: .
J gene: TRBJ1-2
V gene: TRBV6-5
CDR3 DNA: TGTGCCAGCAAAACAGGGGCCTATGGCTACACCTTC
CDR3 protein: CASKTGAYGYTF

D gene: .
clone size: few
J gene: TRBJ2-1
V gene: TRBV7-9
CDR3 DNA: TGTGCCAGCAGCAGGGACGCCCGGCGTGAGCAGTTCTTC
CDR3 protein: CASSRDARREQFF

D gene: TRBD2
clone size: few
J gene: TRBJ2-1
V gene: TRBV10-3
CDR3 DNA: TGTGCCATCAGTGGGGGGACTAGCAAGCAGTTCTTC
CDR3 protein: CAISGGTSKQFF

D gene: .
clone size: .
J gene: TRBJ1-6
V gene: TRBV27
CDR3 DNA: TGTGCCAGCAGTATCCGGGACACAAAGTTTTCACCCCTCCACTTT
CDR3 protein: CASSIRDTKFSPLHF

D gene: TRBD1
clone size: .
J gene: TRBJ1-1
V gene: TRBV19
CDR3 DNA: TGTGCCAATACCTTAGGGGATGGGACAGCGAACACTGAAGCTTTCTTT
CDR3 protein: CANTLGDGTANTEAFF

D gene: .
clone size: .
J gene: TRBJ1-1
V gene: TRBV19
CDR3 DNA: TGTGCCAGTAGTAACCCTGGGGGGCGAGAAGCTTTCTTT
CDR3 protein: CASSNPGGREAFF

D gene: .
clone size: .
J gene: TRBJ2-1
V gene: TRBV4-1
CDR3 DNA: TGCGCCAGCAGCCAACGAAACAGTTTATTCCCCAATGAGCAGTTCTTC
CDR3 protein: CASSQRNSLFPNEQFF

D gene: .
clone size: .
J gene: TRBJ2-2
V gene: TRBV9
CDR3 DNA: TGTGCCAGCAGCGTATTAGGAACCGGGGAGCTGTTTTTT
CDR3 protein: CASSVLGTGELFF

D gene: TRBD2
clone size: few
J gene: TRBJ2-3
V gene: TRBV24-1
CDR3 DNA: TGTGCCACCAGTTCCGGGACTAGCGGCACAGATACGCAGTATTTT
CDR3 protein: CATSSGTSGTDTQYF

D gene: .
clone size: .
J gene: TRBJ2-1
V gene: TRBV29-1
CDR3 DNA: TGCAGCGTTGCTGGGGGGCCAGCGGGCACCGTTAGCTCCTACAATGAGCAGTTCTTC
CDR3 protein: CSVAGGPAGTVSSYNEQFF

D gene: .
clone size: .
J gene: TRBJ1-1
V gene: TRBV10-1
CDR3 DNA: TGCGCCAGCACCTTCTCCCGCGGGACTGAAGCTTTCTTT
CDR3 protein: CASTFSRGTEAFF

D gene: TRBD2
clone size: .
J gene: TRBJ2-6
V gene: TRBV15
CDR3 DNA: TGTGCCACCAGCAGAGATTTACTAGCGGGAGCTGGGGCCAACGTCCTGACTTTC
CDR3 protein: CATSRDLLAGAGANVLTF

D gene: TRBD2
clone size: .
J gene: TRBJ2-5
V gene: TRBV4-2
CDR3 DNA: TGTGCCAGCAGCGTTCCTAGCGGGAGAGGCGGGGAGACCCAGTACTTC
CDR3 protein: CASSVPSGRGGETQYF

D gene: .
clone size: few
J gene: TRBJ1-1
V gene: TRBV2
CDR3 DNA: TGTGCCAGCAGTGAAGTGGGTACAGGGAACACTGAAGCTTTCTTT
CDR3 protein: CASSEVGTGNTEAFF

D gene: TRBD2
clone size: .
J gene: TRBJ2-3
V gene: TRBV19
CDR3 DNA: TGTGCCAGTAGTATAGAGAACCGGGGACTAGCGGGAGGTGATACGCAGTATTTT
CDR3 protein: CASSIENRGLAGGDTQYF

D gene: .
clone size: .
J gene: TRBJ1-3
V gene: TRBV6-2/TRBV6-3
CDR3 DNA: TGTGCCAGCAGTTACGCGGGACGGCACTCTGGAAACACCATATATTTT
CDR3 protein: CASSYAGRHSGNTIYF

D gene: TRBD2
clone size: once
J gene: TRBJ2-5
V gene: TRBV7-9
CDR3 DNA: TGTGCCAGCAGCTTTGGGGGGGTACAAGAGACCCAGTACTTC
CDR3 protein: CASSFGGVQETQYF